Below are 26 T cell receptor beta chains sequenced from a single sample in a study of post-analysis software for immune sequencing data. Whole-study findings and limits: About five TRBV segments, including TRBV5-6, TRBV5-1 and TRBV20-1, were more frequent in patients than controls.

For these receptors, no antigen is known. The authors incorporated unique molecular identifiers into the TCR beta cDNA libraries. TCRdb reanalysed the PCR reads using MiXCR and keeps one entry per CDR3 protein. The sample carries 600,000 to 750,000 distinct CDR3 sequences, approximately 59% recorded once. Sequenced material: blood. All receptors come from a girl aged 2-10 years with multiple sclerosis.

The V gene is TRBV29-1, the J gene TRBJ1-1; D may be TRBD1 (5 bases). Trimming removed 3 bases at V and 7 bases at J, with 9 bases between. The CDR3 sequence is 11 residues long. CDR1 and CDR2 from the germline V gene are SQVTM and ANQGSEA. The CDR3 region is CSVERDLEAFF. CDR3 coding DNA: TGCAGCGTTGAGAGGGACCTTGAAGCTTTCTTT.

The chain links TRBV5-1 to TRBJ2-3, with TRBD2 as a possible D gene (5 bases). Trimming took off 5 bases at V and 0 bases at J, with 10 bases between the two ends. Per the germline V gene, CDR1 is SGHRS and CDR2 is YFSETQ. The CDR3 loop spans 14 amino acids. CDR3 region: CASRFGGSTDTQYF. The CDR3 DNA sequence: TGCGCCAGCAGATTCGGCGGGAGCACAGATACGCAGTATTTT.

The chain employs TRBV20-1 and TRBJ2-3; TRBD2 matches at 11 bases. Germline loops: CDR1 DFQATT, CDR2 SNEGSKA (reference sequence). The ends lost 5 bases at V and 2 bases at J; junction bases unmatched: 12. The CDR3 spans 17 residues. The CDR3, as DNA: TGCAGTGCTCAACGGGGGACTAGCGGAACTATCACAGATACGCAGTATTTT. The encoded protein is CSAQRGTSGTITDTQYF.

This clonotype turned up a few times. DNA of the CDR3: TGCAGTGCTAGGGGACAGACAGGGGGGAATGAGCAGTTCTTC. Translation gives CSARGQTGGNEQFF. The V call is TRBV20-1, the J call TRBJ2-1; 9 bases are a match to TRBD1. CDR1 is DFQATT and CDR2 is SNEGSKA in the germline V gene (reference sequence). The V segment lost 3 bases and the J segment 7 bases; nucleotides outside the gene matches: 7. This CDR3 is built from 14 residues.

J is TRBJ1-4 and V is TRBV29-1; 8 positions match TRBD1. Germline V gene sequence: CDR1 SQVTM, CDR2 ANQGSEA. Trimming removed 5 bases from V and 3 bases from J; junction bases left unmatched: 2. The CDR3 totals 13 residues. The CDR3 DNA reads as TGCAGCGTTCCACAGGGGGCTAATGAAAAACTGTTTTTT. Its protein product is CSVPQGANEKLFF. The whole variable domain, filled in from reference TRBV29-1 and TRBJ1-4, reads SAVISQKPSRDICQRGTSLTIQCQVDSQVTMMFWYRQQPGQSLTLIATANQGSEATYESGFVIDKFPISRPNLTFSTLTVSNMSPEDSSIYLCSVPQGANEKLFFGSGTQLSVL.

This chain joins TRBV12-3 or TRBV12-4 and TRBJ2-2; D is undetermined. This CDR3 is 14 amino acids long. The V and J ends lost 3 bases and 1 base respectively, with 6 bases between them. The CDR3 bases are TGTGCCAGCAGTTTTGGGCAGAACACCGGGGAGCTGTTTTTT. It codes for CASSFGQNTGELFF.

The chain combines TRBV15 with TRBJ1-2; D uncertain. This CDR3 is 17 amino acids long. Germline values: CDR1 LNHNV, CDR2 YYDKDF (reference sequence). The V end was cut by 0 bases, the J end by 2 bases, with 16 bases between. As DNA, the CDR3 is TGTGCCACCAGCAGAGATCTCTCGCAGACCTTAAACTATGGCTACACCTTC. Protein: CATSRDLSQTLNYGYTF.

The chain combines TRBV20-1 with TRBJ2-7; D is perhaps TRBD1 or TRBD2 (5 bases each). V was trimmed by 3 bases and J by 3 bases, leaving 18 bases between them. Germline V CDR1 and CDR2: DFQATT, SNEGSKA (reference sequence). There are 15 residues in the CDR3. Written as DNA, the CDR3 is TGCAGTGCTAGGCCGCCTCGGGACGGGTTCTACGAGCAGTACTTC. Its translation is CSARPPRDGFYEQYF.

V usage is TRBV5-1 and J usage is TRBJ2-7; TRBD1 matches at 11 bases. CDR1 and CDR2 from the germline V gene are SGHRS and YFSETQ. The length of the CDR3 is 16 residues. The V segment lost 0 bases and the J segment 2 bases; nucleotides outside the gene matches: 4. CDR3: CASSLAGQGDTYEQYF. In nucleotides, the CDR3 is TGCGCCAGCAGCTTGGCGGGACAGGGGGATACCTACGAGCAGTACTTC.

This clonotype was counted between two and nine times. The CDR3 DNA follows: TGTGCCAGCAGTTACGCTCCGTCGGGCGAGCAGTACTTC. Its translation is CASSYAPSGEQYF. V gene TRBV6-2 or TRBV6-3 combines with J gene TRBJ2-7; D is unresolved. The CDR3 is made up of 13 amino acids. Trimming took off 2 bases at V and 6 bases at J, with 11 bases between the two ends. Germline-derived CDR1 and CDR2 are MNHEY and SVGEGT.

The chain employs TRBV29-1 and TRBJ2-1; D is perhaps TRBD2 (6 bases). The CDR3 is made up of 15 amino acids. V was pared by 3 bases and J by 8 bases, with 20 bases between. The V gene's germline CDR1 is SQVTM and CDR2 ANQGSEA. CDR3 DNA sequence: TGCAGCGTTGATTGGCGAGTACGGGGGAGTTATGAGCAGTTCTTC. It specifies CSVDWRVRGSYEQFF.

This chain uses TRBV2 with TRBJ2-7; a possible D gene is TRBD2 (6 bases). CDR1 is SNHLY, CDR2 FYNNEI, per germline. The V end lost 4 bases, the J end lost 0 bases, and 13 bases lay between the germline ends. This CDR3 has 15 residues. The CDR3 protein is CASSVARGASYEQYF. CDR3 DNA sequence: TGTGCCAGCAGTGTAGCTCGCGGGGCCTCCTACGAGCAGTACTTC.

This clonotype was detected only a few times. CDR3 loop: CASRKVKASGGPSYNEQFF. DNA for the CDR3: TGTGCCAGCAGGAAAGTTAAGGCTAGCGGGGGGCCCTCCTACAATGAGCAGTTCTTC. The chain has TRBV6-1 and TRBJ2-1; 11 bases are shared with TRBD2. The CDR3 sequence is 19 residues long. Losses at the gene ends were 6 bases for V and 0 bases for J; bases not matched to a gene: 13. Per the germline V gene, CDR1 is MNHNS and CDR2 is SASEGT.

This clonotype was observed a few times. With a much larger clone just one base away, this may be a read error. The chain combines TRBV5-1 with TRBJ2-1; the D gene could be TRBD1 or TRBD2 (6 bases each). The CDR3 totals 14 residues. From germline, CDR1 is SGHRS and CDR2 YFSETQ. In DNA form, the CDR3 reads TGCGCCAGCAGCCCGGAGGGACACTCCAATGGGCAGTTCTTC. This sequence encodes CASSPEGHSNGQFF.

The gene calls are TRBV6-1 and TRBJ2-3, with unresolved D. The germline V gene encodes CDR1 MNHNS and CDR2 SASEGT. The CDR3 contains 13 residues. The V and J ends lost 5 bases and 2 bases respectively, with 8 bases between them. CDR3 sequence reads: CASSPMVTDTQYF. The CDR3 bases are TGTGCCAGCAGTCCGATGGTCACAGATACGCAGTATTTT.

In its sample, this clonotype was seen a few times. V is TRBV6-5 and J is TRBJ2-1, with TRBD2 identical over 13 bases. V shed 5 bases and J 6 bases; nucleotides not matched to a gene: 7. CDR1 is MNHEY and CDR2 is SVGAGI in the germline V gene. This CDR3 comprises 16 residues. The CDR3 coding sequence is TGTGCCAGCAGTGGTCCGGGACTAGCGGGGTCCAATGAGCAGTTCTTC. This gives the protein CASSGPGLAGSNEQFF.

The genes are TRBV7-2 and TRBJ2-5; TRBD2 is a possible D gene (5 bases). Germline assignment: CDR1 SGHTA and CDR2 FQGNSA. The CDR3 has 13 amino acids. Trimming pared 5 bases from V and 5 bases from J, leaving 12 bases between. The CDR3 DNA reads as TGTGCCAGCAGCCCTACTAGAACTGAGACCCAGTACTTC. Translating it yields CASSPTRTETQYF.

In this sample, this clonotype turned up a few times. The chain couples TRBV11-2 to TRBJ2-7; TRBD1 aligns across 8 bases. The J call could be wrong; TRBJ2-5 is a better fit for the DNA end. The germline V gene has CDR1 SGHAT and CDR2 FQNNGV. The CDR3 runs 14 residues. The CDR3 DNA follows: TGTGCCAGCAGGGACCAGGGGGCCGGAGAGACCCAGTACTTC. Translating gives CASRDQGAGETQYF.

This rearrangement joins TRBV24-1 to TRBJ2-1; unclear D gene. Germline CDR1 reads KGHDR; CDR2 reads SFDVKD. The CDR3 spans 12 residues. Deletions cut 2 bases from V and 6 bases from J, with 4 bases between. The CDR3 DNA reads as TGTGCCACCAGTGATTCAATCAATGAGCAGTTCTTC. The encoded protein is CATSDSINEQFF.

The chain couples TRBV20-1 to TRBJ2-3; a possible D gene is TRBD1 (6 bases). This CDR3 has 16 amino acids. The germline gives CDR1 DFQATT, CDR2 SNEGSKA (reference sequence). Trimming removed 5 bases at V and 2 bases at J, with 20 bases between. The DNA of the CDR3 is TGCAGTGCTGGTTGGACAGTGGTGGGGTCCACAGATACGCAGTATTTT. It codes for CSAGWTVVGSTDTQYF.

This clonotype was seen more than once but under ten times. Here the CDR3 reads CASSILSGNEQFF. DNA of the CDR3: TGTGCCAGCAGCATCTTAAGTGGCAATGAGCAGTTCTTC. The V gene is TRBV7-2, the J gene TRBJ2-1; D gene uncertain. From germline, CDR1 is SGHTA and CDR2 FQGNSA. V lost 5 bases, J lost 6 bases, and 11 bases lay in between. The CDR3 is 13 residues long.

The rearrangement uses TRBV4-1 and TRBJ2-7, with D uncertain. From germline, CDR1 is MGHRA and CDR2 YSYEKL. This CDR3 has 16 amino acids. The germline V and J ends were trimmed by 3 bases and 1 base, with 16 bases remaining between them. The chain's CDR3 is CASSHAAAVLSYEQYF. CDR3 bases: TGCGCCAGCAGCCACGCCGCGGCAGTCCTTTCCTACGAGCAGTACTTC.

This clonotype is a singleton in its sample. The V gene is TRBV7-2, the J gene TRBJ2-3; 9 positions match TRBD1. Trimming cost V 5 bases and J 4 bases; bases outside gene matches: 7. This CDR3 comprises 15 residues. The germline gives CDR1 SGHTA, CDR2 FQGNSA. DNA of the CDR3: TGTGCCAGCAGCAACTGGGACAGGGATGCAGATACGCAGTATTTT. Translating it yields CASSNWDRDADTQYF.

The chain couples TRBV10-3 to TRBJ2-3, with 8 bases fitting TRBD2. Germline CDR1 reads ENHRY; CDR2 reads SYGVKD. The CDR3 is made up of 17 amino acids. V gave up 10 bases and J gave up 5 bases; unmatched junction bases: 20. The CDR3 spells CATALTREGVRGDTQYF. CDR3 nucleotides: TGTGCCACGGCCCTTACACGGGAGGGAGTGAGAGGAGATACGCAGTATTTT.

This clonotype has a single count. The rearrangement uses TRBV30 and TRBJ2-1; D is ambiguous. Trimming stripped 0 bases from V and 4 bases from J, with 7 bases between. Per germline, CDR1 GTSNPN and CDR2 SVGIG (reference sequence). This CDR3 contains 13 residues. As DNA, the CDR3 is TGTGCCTGGAGTGTACTGGATTACAATGAGCAGTTCTTC. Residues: CAWSVLDYNEQFF.

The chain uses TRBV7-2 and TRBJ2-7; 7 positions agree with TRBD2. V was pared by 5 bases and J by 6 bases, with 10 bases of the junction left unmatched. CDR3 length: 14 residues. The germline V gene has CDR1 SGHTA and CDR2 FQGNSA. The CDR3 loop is CASSPGGGLVEQYF. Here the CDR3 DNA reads TGTGCCAGCAGCCCAGGCGGGGGTCTAGTCGAGCAGTACTTC.